The next 29 T cell receptor beta chains were all read from a single sample in a study of shared clonotypes between healthy human individuals. The assay was immunoSEQ multiplex PCR, and TCRdb's table has in-frame clones only and misses some. This sample yields about 600,000 clones, of which around 78% are seen a single time; around 12% belongs to the top ten. The sequenced material came from PBMCs. The origin of the receptors is a woman in her thirties or forties in good health. Some clones in this sample may be carry-over from other donors' samples.

The chain joins TRBV5-6 to TRBJ2-3, with TRBD2 identical over 9 bases. CDR1 is SGHDT and CDR2 is YYEEEE in the germline V gene. The CDR3 loop spans 17 amino acids. V lost 3 bases and J lost 4; bases outside the gene matches: 12. The CDR3 region is CASSSAGGSGSSDTQYF. The CDR3 nucleotides are TGTGCCAGCAGCTCTGCAGGAGGTAGCGGGAGTTCAGATACGCAGTATTTT.

The gene calls are TRBV19 and TRBJ1-5; possibly TRBD1 for D (5 bases). The V end was cut by 7 bases, the J end by 0 bases, with 13 bases between. CDR3 length: 15 amino acids. Germline V gives CDR1 LNHDA, CDR2 SQIVND (reference sequence). The CDR3 loop reads CASMRQYYSNQPQHF. The DNA of the CDR3 is TGTGCCAGTATGCGACAGTATTATAGCAATCAGCCCCAGCATTTT. Full variable domain (remainder filled in from reference TRBV19 and TRBJ1-5): DGGITQSPKYLFRKEGQNVTLSCEQNLNHDAMYWYRQDPGQGLRLIYYSQIVNDFQKGDIAEGYSVSREKKESFPLTVTSAQKNPTAFYLCASMRQYYSNQPQHFGDGTRLSIL.

As regards this clone: This sequence is one base from a far larger clone and is likely a read error. This chain connects TRBV4-3 to TRBJ2-3; D is perhaps TRBD1 or TRBD2 (5 bases each). V shed 3 bases and J shed 4 bases, with 11 bases lying between them. CDR1 LGHNA and CDR2 YSLEER come from the germline V gene. There are 14 residues in the CDR3. CDR3 sequence (DNA): TGCGCCAGCAGCCAGGGACCAGAGGCAGATACGCAGTATTTT. Translation gives CASSQGPEADTQYF.

This clone was observed once. The gene calls are TRBV4-3 and TRBJ2-3; D is perhaps TRBD2 (5 bases). Trimming cost V 1 base and J 6 bases, with 14 bases left between them. The CDR3 covers 15 residues. Per germline, CDR1 LGHNA and CDR2 YSLEER. The CDR3 is CASSQGGRIGDTQYF. The CDR3 DNA follows: TGCGCCAGCAGCCAAGGCGGGCGTATAGGCGATACGCAGTATTTT.

The J gene is TRBJ1-2, the V gene TRBV6-6; D remains ambiguous. V was cut by 4 bases and J by 8 bases, with 11 bases left in between. CDR1 MNHNY and CDR2 SVGAGI come from the germline V gene (reference sequence). CDR3 length: 12 amino acids. The CDR3 sequence is CASSSDGIGYTF. The CDR3 nucleotides read TGTGCCAGCAGTTCCGACGGAATCGGCTACACCTTC.

This clone appeared a single time. The gene calls are TRBV5-5 and TRBJ1-2; 10 nucleotides match TRBD1. With V trimmed by 1 base and J by 7 bases, 4 bases remained unmatched. Germline CDR1 reads SGHKS; CDR2 reads YYEKEE (reference sequence). The CDR3 consists of 14 residues. CDR3: CASSLTGQGFGYTF. The CDR3 bases are TGTGCCAGCAGCTTGACGGGACAGGGGTTTGGCTACACCTTC.

As concerns this clone: This could be a read error, since a much larger clone is one nucleotide away. Other DNA sequences from this sample encode an identical CDR3 as well. The J gene is TRBJ2-7, the V gene TRBV11-2; D is unresolved. CDR1 SGHAT and CDR2 FQNNGV come from the germline V gene. The CDR3 loop spans 11 amino acids. Trimming took off 1 base at V and 3 bases at J, with 1 base between the two ends. The CDR3 sequence is CASSLVYEQYF. CDR3 sequence (DNA): TGTGCCAGCAGCTTAGTCTACGAGCAGTACTTC. The whole variable domain, filled in from reference TRBV11-2 and TRBJ2-7, reads EAGVAQSPRYKIIEKRQSVAFWCNPISGHATLYWYQQILGQGPKLLIQFQNNGVVDDSQLPKDRFSAERLKGVDSTLKIQPAKLEDSAVYLCASSLVYEQYFGPGTRLTVT.

On this clone itself: Other DNA sequences of this sample code for an identical CDR3. The chain combines TRBV11-2 with TRBJ2-7, with 12 bases that match TRBD2. The CDR3 is 15 amino acids. Looked up from germline, CDR1 is SGHAT and CDR2 is FQNNGV. The trim removed 2 bases at V and 2 bases at J, leaving 1 base unmatched. Here the CDR3 DNA reads TGTGCCAGCAGCTTACTAGCGGGAGGGACCTACGAGCAGTACTTC. Its translation: CASSLLAGGTYEQYF.

V usage is TRBV7-9 and J usage is TRBJ2-7, with 8 bases matching TRBD1. Germline V gene data show CDR1 as SEHNR and CDR2 as FQNEAQ (reference sequence). With V trimmed by 4 bases and J by 4 bases, 3 bases remained unmatched. This CDR3 comprises 13 residues. DNA of the CDR3: TGTGCCAGCAGCTCAGGGGGCGGGTACGAGCAGTACTTC. It is translated as CASSSGGGYEQYF.

V is TRBV19 and J is TRBJ1-2; no reliable D call. CDR3 length equals 13 residues. Between the trimmed V and J ends, which lost 2 bases and 0 bases, there was a span of 4 bases. Germline V gene lookup returns CDR1 LNHDA and CDR2 SQIVND (reference sequence). CDR3 in DNA: TGTGCCAGTAGTATACGAACTAACTATGGCTACACCTTC. It specifies CASSIRTNYGYTF.

The chain combines TRBV28 with TRBJ1-5; perhaps TRBD1 as D (5 bases). Deletions cut 4 bases from V and 0 bases from J, with 13 bases between. This CDR3 has 16 amino acids. Germline CDR1 reads MDHEN; CDR2 reads SYDVKM. The CDR3 reads CASSSGGPYSNQPQHF. In DNA, the CDR3 is TGTGCCAGCAGTTCGGGGGGACCTTATAGCAATCAGCCCCAGCATTTT.

This clone showed up many times. The chain combines TRBV6-6 with TRBJ2-1; TRBD2 matches at 7 bases. Trimming cost V 0 bases and J 3 bases; bases outside gene matches: 2. CDR3 length: 15 amino acids. CDR1 is MNHNY, CDR2 SVGAGI, per germline (reference sequence). CDR3 DNA sequence: TGTGCCAGCAGTTACTCTGGCGGGGGCTACAATGAGCAGTTCTTC. It codes for CASSYSGGGYNEQFF.

The gene calls are TRBV28 and TRBJ2-7; 9 positions agree with TRBD1. This CDR3 spans 14 amino acids. The ends lost 2 bases at V and 5 bases at J; junction bases unmatched: 4. In germline, CDR1 is MDHEN, CDR2 SYDVKM. The CDR3 here is CASSLGDRVDEQYF. The CDR3 DNA sequence: TGTGCCAGCAGTTTAGGGGACAGGGTTGACGAGCAGTACTTC.

This clone has a single count. CDR3 sequence (DNA): TGCGCCAGCAGTGATCCACGAAAAAACTACGAGCAGTACTTC. This translates into CASSDPRKNYEQYF. This chain links TRBV10-2 with TRBJ2-7; D remains unclear. Germline loops: CDR1 WSHSY, CDR2 SAAADI. Deletions cut 3 bases from V and 3 bases from J, with 12 bases between. The CDR3 runs 14 residues.

On this clone itself: With only one base between it and a far larger clone, this is likely a read error. This rearrangement joins TRBV11-1 to TRBJ1-1; D gene ambiguous. The CDR3 runs to 14 residues. CDR1 is SGHAT, CDR2 FQDESV, per germline (reference sequence). CDR3 bases: TGTGCCAGCGGCTTAGCGGGCAGCCACACTGAAGCTTTCTTT. It is translated as CASGLAGSHTEAFF.

The J gene is TRBJ2-2, the V gene TRBV4-1; tentative D call: TRBD2 (5 bases). The CDR3 contains 15 residues. The germline V gene encodes CDR1 MGHRA and CDR2 YSYEKL. V lost 2 bases and J 4 bases, leaving 11 bases between the germline ends. The CDR3 region has the DNA TGCGCCAGCAGCCAAAGATACGGAGGCACCGGGGAGCTGTTTTTT. It is translated as CASSQRYGGTGELFF.

This clone was seen a single time. This chain links TRBV5-6 with TRBJ1-2; 8 nucleotides match TRBD1. In germline, CDR1 is SGHDT, CDR2 YYEEEE. This CDR3 spans 15 amino acids. The V and J ends lost 4 bases and 5 bases, in that order; junction bases with no gene match: 10. CDR3 sequence: CASSLRQGLGYGYTF. The CDR3 DNA reads TGTGCCAGCAGCCTACGACAGGGGTTGGGGTATGGCTACACCTTC.

The chain recombines TRBV28 with TRBJ2-3; 7 bases align to TRBD2. This CDR3 contains 13 residues. The germline V gene has CDR1 MDHEN and CDR2 SYDVKM. V was clipped by 11 bases and J by 3 bases; unmatched bases: 8. Written as DNA, the CDR3 is TGTGCCTTGGGAGGGAGTGGGACAGATACGCAGTATTTT. Amino acids: CALGGSGTDTQYF.

This chain joins TRBV7-6 and TRBJ2-7; D possibly uses TRBD1 or TRBD2 (5 bases each). Germline CDR1 SGHVS, CDR2 FNYEAQ. The CDR3 sequence is 14 residues long. The V and J ends lost 7 bases and 0 bases respectively, with 13 bases between them. CDR3: CASTATGASYEQYF. The CDR3 DNA sequence: TGTGCCAGCACGGCCACCGGGGCCTCCTACGAGCAGTACTTC.

The genes are TRBV7-3 and TRBJ2-3; 13 bases are a match to TRBD2. This CDR3 has 16 amino acids. The germline V gene encodes CDR1 SGHTA and CDR2 FQGTGA. V dropped 5 bases and J dropped 3; count of bases not matched to a gene: 5. The CDR3 loop is CASSLGLAGVTDTQYF. CDR3 sequence (DNA): TGTGCCAGCAGCCTAGGACTAGCGGGAGTAACAGATACGCAGTATTTT. Looking up the rest from reference TRBV7-3 and TRBJ2-3 gives the full variable domain: GAGVSQTPSNKVTEKGKYVELRCDPISGHTALYWYRQSLGQGPEFLIYFQGTGAADDSGLPNDRFFAVRPEGSVSTLKIQRTERGDSAVYLCASSLGLAGVTDTQYFGPGTRLTVL.

The chain links TRBV27 to TRBJ1-5, with D possibly matching TRBD1 (6 bases). The CDR3 has 16 residues. The V gene lost 5 bases and the J gene lost 7 bases, with 21 bases spanning the gap. CDR1 is MNHEY and CDR2 is SMNVEV in the germline V gene (reference sequence). The CDR3 DNA reads TGTGCCAGCAGTCCCCGGGGGGGCGCGGGTCTACAGCCCCAGCATTTT. This codes for CASSPRGGAGLQPQHF.

Comment on this clone: A single base is all that separates this from a far larger clone, so a read error is likely. V gene TRBV4-2 combines with J gene TRBJ2-3, with 11 bases fitting TRBD2. V gave up 5 bases and J gave up 5 bases; unmatched junction bases: 9. CDR3 length: 16 residues. Germline V gene sequence: CDR1 LGHNA, CDR2 YNFKEQ. The chain's CDR3 is CASSVRLAGGGDTQYF. The CDR3 nucleotides read TGTGCCAGCAGCGTCCGTCTAGCGGGAGGAGGAGATACGCAGTATTTT.

The chain employs TRBV10-1 and TRBJ2-5; TRBD1 matches 7 bases. Germline V gene lookup returns CDR1 WNHNN and CDR2 SYGVQD (reference sequence). The CDR3 extends over 19 amino acids. The J segment lost 7 bases and the V segment lost 2 bases, leaving 22 bases of the junction unmatched. The CDR3 reads CASSELTFIEQGPDWTQYF. CDR3 coding DNA: TGCGCCAGCAGTGAGCTAACCTTTATTGAACAGGGGCCTGACTGGACCCAGTACTTC.

As regards this clone: It may be a read error: a sequence one base away is much more abundant. The chain recombines TRBV4-1 with TRBJ2-7; 9 bases agree with TRBD1. This CDR3 spans 15 amino acids. Germline CDR1 MGHRA, CDR2 YSYEKL. The CDR3 loop reads CASNQAAQGADEQYF. In DNA form, the CDR3 reads TGCGCCAGCAACCAAGCGGCACAGGGGGCTGACGAGCAGTACTTC.

The CDR3 reads CASSPGQGLGGNTIYF. CDR3 bases: TGTGCCAGCAGCCCGGGACAGGGACTTGGGGGAAACACCATATATTTT. The chain couples TRBV7-9 to TRBJ1-3, with 9 bases fitting TRBD1. There are 16 residues in the CDR3. The germline gives CDR1 SEHNR, CDR2 FQNEAQ (reference sequence). V lost 5 bases and J lost 4; bases outside the gene matches: 9.

The chain is built from TRBV11-2 and TRBJ2-7; weak D call: TRBD1 (5 bases). Trimming removed 8 bases from V and 2 bases from J, with 13 bases in between. CDR1 SGHAT and CDR2 FQNNGV come from the germline V gene. The CDR3 totals 13 residues. The CDR3, as DNA: TGTGCCAGCCTGGGGCGTGCTACCTACGAGCAGTACTTC. Its translation is CASLGRATYEQYF.

The V gene is TRBV2, the J gene TRBJ2-5, with 9 bases that match TRBD1. The CDR3 has 13 amino acids. Trimming cost V 7 bases and J 5 bases; bases outside gene matches: 5. Looked up from germline, CDR1 is SNHLY and CDR2 is FYNNEI. CDR3: CASNRDRDETQYF. CDR3 sequence (DNA): TGTGCCAGCAACCGGGACAGGGACGAGACCCAGTACTTC.

The chain carries TRBV5-8 and TRBJ1-4, with D perhaps matching TRBD1 (6 bases). The CDR3 contains 14 residues. Between the trimmed V and J ends, which lost 0 bases and 10 bases, there was a span of 13 bases. CDR1 is SGHTS and CDR2 is YDEGEE in the germline V gene. This CDR3 is CASSLDQGTGKLFF. The CDR3 coding sequence is TGTGCCAGCAGCTTGGATCAGGGGACTGGAAAACTGTTTTTT.

The chain carries TRBV7-3 and TRBJ2-1; D remains ambiguous. The CDR3 loop spans 13 amino acids. V shed 0 bases and J shed 6 bases, with 6 bases lying between them. Germline V gives CDR1 SGHTA, CDR2 FQGTGA. Here the CDR3 DNA reads TGTGCCAGCAGCTTAACGACCCGCAATGAGCAGTTCTTC. This codes for CASSLTTRNEQFF.